These T cell receptor beta chains were read from a single sample in a study of lymphopenia after photon versus proton radiotherapy. Here immunoSEQ multiplex PCR was the method, and the copy in TCRdb shows in-frame clones only, minus some. Altogether about 24,000 clones are present, roughly 82% being singletons, with the ten largest covering about 20%. The source material was peripheral blood, sampled from a patient treated with proton-based radiotherapy. Source of these receptors: a woman in her 70s with pancreatic cancer. Each CDR3 is given with its conserved first and last residue. A D gene is named only where the DNA matches it firmly. Size values are once, few and many counts, or a class for expanded clones, and some rows have none.

cdr3_nt: TGTGCCAGCCGGGGGGAGGAAACCTACGAGCAGTACTTC; cdr3_aa: CASRGEETYEQYF; d_call: TRBD2; clone_size: NA; j_call: TRBJ2-7; cdr3_length: 13; v_call: TRBV11-2
cdr3_nt: TGTGCCAGCAGCCGGACATCGGTCACTGAAGCTTTCTTT; cdr3_aa: CASSRTSVTEAFF; d_call: NA; clone_size: NA; j_call: TRBJ1-1; cdr3_length: 13; v_call: TRBV5-4
cdr3_nt: TGTGCCAGCAGCTCCCCCTCCCAACAGGGGCACCAAGAGACCCAGTACTTC; cdr3_aa: CASSSPSQQGHQETQYF; d_call: TRBD1; clone_size: NA; j_call: TRBJ2-5; cdr3_length: 17; v_call: TRBV7-9
cdr3_nt: TGTGCCAGCAGTCGAGACTCCAGGGTCCACGAGCAGTACTTC; cdr3_aa: CASSRDSRVHEQYF; d_call: NA; clone_size: NA; j_call: TRBJ2-7; cdr3_length: 14; v_call: TRBV27
cdr3_nt: TGTGCCAGCAGCCCAGGGTCAGGCTATATGAACACTGAAGCTTTCTTT; cdr3_aa: CASSPGSGYMNTEAFF; d_call: NA; clone_size: NA; j_call: TRBJ1-1; cdr3_length: 16; v_call: TRBV7-3
cdr3_nt: TGTGCCAGCCGGAAGGGACAGGGGTATGGCTACACCTTC; cdr3_aa: CASRKGQGYGYTF; d_call: TRBD1; clone_size: NA; j_call: TRBJ1-2; cdr3_length: 13; v_call: TRBV28
cdr3_nt: TGTGCCAGCAGCGTCGACCAGAGCTCCTACAATGAGCAGTTCTTC; cdr3_aa: CASSVDQSSYNEQFF; d_call: NA; clone_size: NA; j_call: TRBJ2-1; cdr3_length: 15; v_call: TRBV9
cdr3_nt: TGTGCCAGCAGTTACCGGGGACTCACCGGGGAGCTGTTTTTT; cdr3_aa: CASSYRGLTGELFF; d_call: NA; clone_size: NA; j_call: TRBJ2-2; cdr3_length: 14; v_call: TRBV6-5
cdr3_nt: TGCGCCAGCAGCATAGCGGGAGGCTACGAGCAGTACTTC; cdr3_aa: CASSIAGGYEQYF; d_call: TRBD2; clone_size: NA; j_call: TRBJ2-7; cdr3_length: 13; v_call: TRBV5-1
cdr3_nt: TGCAGTGCTAGACAGGAGGAGACCCAGTACTTC; cdr3_aa: CSARQEETQYF; d_call: NA; clone_size: NA; j_call: TRBJ2-5; cdr3_length: 11; v_call: TRBV20-1
cdr3_nt: TGTGCCAGCAGCTCCGGATCCGCCGGGCAGTACTTC; cdr3_aa: CASSSGSAGQYF; d_call: NA; clone_size: NA; j_call: TRBJ2-7; cdr3_length: 12; v_call: TRBV7-9
cdr3_nt: TGTGCCAGCAGTTTTGGGGCTGGAGAGCAGTTCTTC; cdr3_aa: CASSFGAGEQFF; d_call: NA; clone_size: NA; j_call: TRBJ2-1; cdr3_length: 12; v_call: TRBV27
cdr3_nt: TGCAGCGTTGCTGAAGGTTCCTACGAGCAGTACTTC; cdr3_aa: CSVAEGSYEQYF; d_call: NA; clone_size: NA; j_call: TRBJ2-7; cdr3_length: 12; v_call: TRBV29-1
cdr3_nt: TGTGCCAGCAGTGAACCGGCGGTCATCTATGGCTACACCTTC; cdr3_aa: CASSEPAVIYGYTF; d_call: NA; clone_size: NA; j_call: TRBJ1-2; cdr3_length: 14; v_call: TRBV6-1
cdr3_nt: TGCGCCAGCAGCCCCACCACTAATGAAAAACTGTTTTTT; cdr3_aa: CASSPTTNEKLFF; d_call: NA; clone_size: NA; j_call: TRBJ1-4; cdr3_length: 13; v_call: TRBV5-1
cdr3_nt: TGTGCCAGCAGCCAGATGGGACTAGCGGGAGGAGCTGAGCAGTTCTTC; cdr3_aa: CASSQMGLAGGAEQFF; d_call: TRBD2; clone_size: NA; j_call: TRBJ2-1; cdr3_length: 16; v_call: TRBV7-8
cdr3_nt: TGTGCCAGCAGCAGCAACAGGGGGATGCGCGACGAGCAGTACTTC; cdr3_aa: CASSSNRGMRDEQYF; d_call: TRBD1; clone_size: NA; j_call: TRBJ2-7; cdr3_length: 15; v_call: TRBV11-3
cdr3_nt: TGTGCCAGCAGCCCCTCTGGCGCGGGCGCTTTCTTT; cdr3_aa: CASSPSGAGAFF; d_call: NA; clone_size: NA; j_call: TRBJ1-1; cdr3_length: 12; v_call: TRBV5-8
cdr3_nt: TGTGCCAGCAGCTTATGGGGGGGTCAGCCCCAGCATTTT; cdr3_aa: CASSLWGGQPQHF; d_call: NA; clone_size: NA; j_call: TRBJ1-5; cdr3_length: 13; v_call: TRBV7-9
cdr3_nt: TGTGCCACCAGCAGCGACAGGACTAACTATGGCTACACCTTC; cdr3_aa: CATSSDRTNYGYTF; d_call: NA; clone_size: NA; j_call: TRBJ1-2; cdr3_length: 14; v_call: TRBV15
cdr3_nt: TGCGCCAGCAGCCGGGTAGCAGGGGGCAGGTACGAGCAGTACTTC; cdr3_aa: CASSRVAGGRYEQYF; d_call: TRBD1; clone_size: NA; j_call: TRBJ2-7; cdr3_length: 15; v_call: TRBV5-1
cdr3_nt: TGCGCCAGCACTTTAGGGACAGGGGGAACTAACTATGGCTACACCTTC; cdr3_aa: CASTLGTGGTNYGYTF; d_call: TRBD1; clone_size: NA; j_call: TRBJ1-2; cdr3_length: 16; v_call: TRBV5-1
cdr3_nt: TGTGCCAGCAGCTTCGATGACAGGGTGAACACTGAAGCTTTCTTT; cdr3_aa: CASSFDDRVNTEAFF; d_call: TRBD1; clone_size: NA; j_call: TRBJ1-1; cdr3_length: 15; v_call: TRBV5-4
cdr3_nt: TGTGCCAGCAGCCACACGCCGGGACGGCATAATCAGCCCCAGCATTTT; cdr3_aa: CASSHTPGRHNQPQHF; d_call: NA; clone_size: NA; j_call: TRBJ1-5; cdr3_length: 16; v_call: TRBV4-2
cdr3_nt: TGTGCCAGCAGCTTAGGGACATCTCGCGAGCAGTACTTC; cdr3_aa: CASSLGTSREQYF; d_call: NA; clone_size: NA; j_call: TRBJ2-7; cdr3_length: 13; v_call: TRBV7-2
cdr3_nt: TGTGCCAGCAGTTTATCCGACGGTCGTGATTCACCCCTCCACTTT; cdr3_aa: CASSLSDGRDSPLHF; d_call: NA; clone_size: NA; j_call: TRBJ1-6; cdr3_length: 15; v_call: TRBV28
cdr3_nt: TGTGCCAGCAGCAACGGCGGGACAGGGCGGAACGAGCAGTACTTC; cdr3_aa: CASSNGGTGRNEQYF; d_call: TRBD1; clone_size: NA; j_call: TRBJ2-7; cdr3_length: 15; v_call: TRBV6-5
cdr3_nt: TGTGCCAGCAGTTTATGGGGCAGGCTAGGCAATCAGCCCCAGCATTTT; cdr3_aa: CASSLWGRLGNQPQHF; d_call: NA; clone_size: NA; j_call: TRBJ1-5; cdr3_length: 16; v_call: TRBV27
cdr3_nt: TGCGCCAGCAGCCAATCCTCTGGGGAGACCCAGTACTTC; cdr3_aa: CASSQSSGETQYF; d_call: NA; clone_size: NA; j_call: TRBJ2-5; cdr3_length: 13; v_call: TRBV4-3
cdr3_nt: TGTGCCAGCGGGGGGGCCGGGACAGGATCTTATGGCTACACCTTC; cdr3_aa: CASGGAGTGSYGYTF; d_call: TRBD1; clone_size: once; j_call: TRBJ1-2; cdr3_length: 15; v_call: TRBV2
cdr3_nt: TGTGCCAGCAGGCCCTCGGGGAATCAGCCCCAGCATTTT; cdr3_aa: CASRPSGNQPQHF; d_call: NA; clone_size: NA; j_call: TRBJ1-5; cdr3_length: 13; v_call: TRBV28
cdr3_nt: TGTGCCAGCAGCCCTAACGCGGCAGTATCCGAGACCCAGTACTTC; cdr3_aa: CASSPNAAVSETQYF; d_call: NA; clone_size: NA; j_call: TRBJ2-5; cdr3_length: 15; v_call: TRBV5-4
cdr3_nt: TGCAGCGTTCTCGGGGGGAACACTGAAGCTTTCTTT; cdr3_aa: CSVLGGNTEAFF; d_call: NA; clone_size: NA; j_call: TRBJ1-1; cdr3_length: 12; v_call: TRBV29-1
cdr3_nt: TGTGCCAGCTCACCCCCGGCGGGCCAAGAGACCCAGTACTTC; cdr3_aa: CASSPPAGQETQYF; d_call: NA; clone_size: NA; j_call: TRBJ2-5; cdr3_length: 14; v_call: TRBV18
cdr3_nt: TGTGCCAGCAGCTTTTCGGCAGGGAGCAACTATGGCTACACCTTC; cdr3_aa: CASSFSAGSNYGYTF; d_call: NA; clone_size: hyperexpanded; j_call: TRBJ1-2; cdr3_length: 15; v_call: TRBV5-8
cdr3_nt: TGTGCCAGCAGAGATGGACAGAGATTAAACTATGGCTACACCTTC; cdr3_aa: CASRDGQRLNYGYTF; d_call: NA; clone_size: NA; j_call: TRBJ1-2; cdr3_length: 15; v_call: TRBV6-1
cdr3_nt: TGCGCCAGCAGCCAAGAGGGGGGGGATCAGCCCCAGCATTTT; cdr3_aa: CASSQEGGDQPQHF; d_call: NA; clone_size: few; j_call: TRBJ1-5; cdr3_length: 14; v_call: TRBV4-3
cdr3_nt: TGTGCCACCAGCAGAGAAAGGGTATGGGCAGGGGGCTGGAATGAGCAGTTCTTC; cdr3_aa: CATSRERVWAGGWNEQFF; d_call: TRBD1; clone_size: NA; j_call: TRBJ2-1; cdr3_length: 18; v_call: TRBV15
cdr3_nt: TGTGCCAGCAGCGATGACCCCACCTATGGCTACACCTTC; cdr3_aa: CASSDDPTYGYTF; d_call: NA; clone_size: NA; j_call: TRBJ1-2; cdr3_length: 13; v_call: TRBV5-5
cdr3_nt: TGTGCCAGCTCACCTAACTTAGGACTGGAGAACACTGAAGCTTTCTTT; cdr3_aa: CASSPNLGLENTEAFF; d_call: NA; clone_size: NA; j_call: TRBJ1-1; cdr3_length: 16; v_call: TRBV18